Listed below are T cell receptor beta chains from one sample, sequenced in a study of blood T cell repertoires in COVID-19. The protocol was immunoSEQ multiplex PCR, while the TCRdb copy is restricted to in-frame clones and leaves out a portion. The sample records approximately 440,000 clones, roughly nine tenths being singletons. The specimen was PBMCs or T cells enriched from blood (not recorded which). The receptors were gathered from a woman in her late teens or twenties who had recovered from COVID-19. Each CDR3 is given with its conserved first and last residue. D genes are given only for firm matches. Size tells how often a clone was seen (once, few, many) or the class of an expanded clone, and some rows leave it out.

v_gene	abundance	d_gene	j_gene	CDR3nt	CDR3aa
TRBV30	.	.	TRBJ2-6	TGTGCCTGGAGCCGACAAGGACAGTATTTCAGCTCTGGGGCCAACGTCCTGACTTTC	CAWSRQGQYFSSGANVLTF
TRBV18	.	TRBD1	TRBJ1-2	TGTGCCAGCTCACTGACCCTTGGGACAGACTATGGCTACACCTTC	CASSLTLGTDYGYTF
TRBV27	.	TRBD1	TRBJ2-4	TGTGCCAGCAGTTCCCCGGGACAGAAAAACATTCAGTACTTC	CASSSPGQKNIQYF
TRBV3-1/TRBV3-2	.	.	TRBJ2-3	TGTGCCAGCACCAACCGTGGGGCGCGGGGAGATACGCAGTATTTT	CASTNRGARGDTQYF
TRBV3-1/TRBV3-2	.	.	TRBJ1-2	TGTGCCAGCAGCCAAGATCTAGGGGGGGATGGCTACACCTTC	CASSQDLGGDGYTF
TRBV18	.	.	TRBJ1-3	TGTGCCAGCTCACCTCAGAGGGCGACCTCTGGAAACACCATATATTTT	CASSPQRATSGNTIYF
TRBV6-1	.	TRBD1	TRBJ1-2	TGTGCCAGCAGTGAAGCCTGGACAGGGGATGGCTACACCTTC	CASSEAWTGDGYTF
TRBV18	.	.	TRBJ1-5	TGTGCCAGCTCGTCCCACGCGGATCAGCCCCAGCATTTT	CASSSHADQPQHF
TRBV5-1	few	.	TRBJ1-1	TGCGCCAGCAGCTTGGGGGGCGGTAGGCAGCCGAGCATGAACACTGAAGCTTTCTTT	CASSLGGGRQPSMNTEAFF
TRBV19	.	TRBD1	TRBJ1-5	TGTGCCAGTAGTATAGTCCCGGGACAGGACCAGCCCCAGCATTTT	CASSIVPGQDQPQHF
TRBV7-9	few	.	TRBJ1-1	TGTGCCAGCAGCTTACAGGGAGGAACTGAAGCTTTCTTT	CASSLQGGTEAFF
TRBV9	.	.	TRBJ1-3	TGTGCCAGCAGCGTGACCCCTGGGCCCAGCGGAAACACCATATATTTT	CASSVTPGPSGNTIYF
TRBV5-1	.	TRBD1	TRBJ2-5	TGCGCCAGCAGCTTGGGACCGGGACAGCAAGAGACCCAGTACTTC	CASSLGPGQQETQYF
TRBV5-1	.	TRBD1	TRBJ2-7	TGCGCCAGTAGACAGGGTCCCTACGAGCAGTACTTC	CASRQGPYEQYF
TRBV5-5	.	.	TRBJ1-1	TGTGCCAGCAGCTGGGATCAAGGCAGGGCTGAAGCTTTCTTT	CASSWDQGRAEAFF